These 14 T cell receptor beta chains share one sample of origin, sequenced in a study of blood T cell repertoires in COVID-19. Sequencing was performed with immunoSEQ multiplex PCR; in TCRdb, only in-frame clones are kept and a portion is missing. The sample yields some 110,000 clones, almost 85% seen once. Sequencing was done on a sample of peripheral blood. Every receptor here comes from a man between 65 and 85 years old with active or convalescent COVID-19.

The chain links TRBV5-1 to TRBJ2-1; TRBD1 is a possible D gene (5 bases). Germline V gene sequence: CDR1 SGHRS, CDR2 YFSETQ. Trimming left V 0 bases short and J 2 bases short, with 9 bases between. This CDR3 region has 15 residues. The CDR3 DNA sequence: TGCGCCAGCAGCTTGGCAGGGAACCCCTACAATGAGCAGTTCTTC. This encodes CASSLAGNPYNEQFF.

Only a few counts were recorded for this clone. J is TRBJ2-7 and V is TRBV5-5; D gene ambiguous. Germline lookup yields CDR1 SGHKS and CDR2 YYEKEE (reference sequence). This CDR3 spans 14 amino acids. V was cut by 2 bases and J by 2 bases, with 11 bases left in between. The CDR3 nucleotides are TGTGCCAGCAGCTTTCTGGCGGCCGCCTACGAGCAGTACTTC. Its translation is CASSFLAAAYEQYF.

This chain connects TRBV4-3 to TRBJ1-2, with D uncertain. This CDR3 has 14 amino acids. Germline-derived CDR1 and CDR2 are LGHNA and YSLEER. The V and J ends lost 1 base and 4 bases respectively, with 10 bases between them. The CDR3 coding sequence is TGCGCCAGCAGCCAAGCAGGCACCACCTATGGCTACACCTTC. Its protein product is CASSQAGTTYGYTF.

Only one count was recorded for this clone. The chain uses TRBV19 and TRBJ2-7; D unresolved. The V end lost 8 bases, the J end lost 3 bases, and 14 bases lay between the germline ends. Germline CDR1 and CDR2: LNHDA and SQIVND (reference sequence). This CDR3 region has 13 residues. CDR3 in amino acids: CASGAGIGYEQYF. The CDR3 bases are TGTGCCAGTGGCGCAGGAATCGGCTACGAGCAGTACTTC.

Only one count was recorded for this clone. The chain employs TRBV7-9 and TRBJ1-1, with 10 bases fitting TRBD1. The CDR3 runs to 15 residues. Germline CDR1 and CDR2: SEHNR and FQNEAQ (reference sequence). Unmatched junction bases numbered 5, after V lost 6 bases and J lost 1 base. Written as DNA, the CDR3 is TGTGCCAGCAGTACGGACAGGGGGAGGAACACTGAAGCTTTCTTT. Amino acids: CASSTDRGRNTEAFF.

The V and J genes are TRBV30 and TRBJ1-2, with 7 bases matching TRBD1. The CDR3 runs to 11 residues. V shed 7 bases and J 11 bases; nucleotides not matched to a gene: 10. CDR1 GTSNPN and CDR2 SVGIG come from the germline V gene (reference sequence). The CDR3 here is CASNHRGQYTF. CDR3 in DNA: TGTGCCTCCAATCACAGGGGACAATACACCTTC.

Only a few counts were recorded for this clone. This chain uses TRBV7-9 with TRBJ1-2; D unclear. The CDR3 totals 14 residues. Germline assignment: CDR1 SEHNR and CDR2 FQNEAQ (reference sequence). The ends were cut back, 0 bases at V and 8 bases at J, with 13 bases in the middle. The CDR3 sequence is CASSLAGPSVGYTF. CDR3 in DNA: TGTGCCAGCAGCTTAGCGGGCCCCTCGGTGGGCTACACCTTC.

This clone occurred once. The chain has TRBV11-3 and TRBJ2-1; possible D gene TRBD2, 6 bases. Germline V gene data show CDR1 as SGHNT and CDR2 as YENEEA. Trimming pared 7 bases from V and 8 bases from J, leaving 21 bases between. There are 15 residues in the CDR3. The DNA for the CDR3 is TGTGCCAGCACCGAAGGCGGGAACACCCGTCATGAGCAGTTCTTC. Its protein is CASTEGGNTRHEQFF. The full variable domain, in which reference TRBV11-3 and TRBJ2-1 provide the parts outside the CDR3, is EAGVVQSPRYKIIEKKQPVAFWCNPISGHNTLYWYLQNLGQGPELLIRYENEEAVDDSQLPKDRFSAERLKGVDSTLKIQPAELGDSAVYLCASTEGGNTRHEQFFGPGTRLTVL.

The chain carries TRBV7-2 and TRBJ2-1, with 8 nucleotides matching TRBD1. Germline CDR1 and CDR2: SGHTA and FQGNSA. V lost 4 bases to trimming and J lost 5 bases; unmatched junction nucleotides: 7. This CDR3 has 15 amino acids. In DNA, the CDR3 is TGTGCCAGCAGCTACTACGGACAGGGAAACAATGAGCAGTTCTTC. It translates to CASSYYGQGNNEQFF.

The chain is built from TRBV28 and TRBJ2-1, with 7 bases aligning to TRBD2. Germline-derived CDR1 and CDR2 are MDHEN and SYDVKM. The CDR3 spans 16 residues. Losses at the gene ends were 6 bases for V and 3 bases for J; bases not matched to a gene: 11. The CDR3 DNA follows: TGTGCCAGCAGCGCGGGGGAGACTAGGGGCTACAATGAGCAGTTCTTC. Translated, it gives CASSAGETRGYNEQFF.

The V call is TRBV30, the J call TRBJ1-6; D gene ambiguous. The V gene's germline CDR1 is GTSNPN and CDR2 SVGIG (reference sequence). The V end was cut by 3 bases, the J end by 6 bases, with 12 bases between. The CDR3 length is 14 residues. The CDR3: CAWRTYLANSPLHF. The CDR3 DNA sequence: TGTGCCTGGAGGACATACTTGGCTAATTCACCCCTCCACTTT.

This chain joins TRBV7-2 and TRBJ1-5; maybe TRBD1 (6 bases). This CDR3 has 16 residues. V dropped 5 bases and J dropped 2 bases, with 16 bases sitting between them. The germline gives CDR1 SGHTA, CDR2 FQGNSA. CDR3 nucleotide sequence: TGTGCCAGCAGCCGCAGGATCAGGGGCGGCAATCAGCCCCAGCATTTT. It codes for CASSRRIRGGNQPQHF.

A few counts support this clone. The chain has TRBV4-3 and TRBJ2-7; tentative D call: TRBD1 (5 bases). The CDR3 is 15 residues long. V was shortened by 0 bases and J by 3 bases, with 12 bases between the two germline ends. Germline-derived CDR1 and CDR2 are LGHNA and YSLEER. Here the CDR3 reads CASSQEVQEFYEQYF. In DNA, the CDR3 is TGCGCCAGCAGCCAAGAAGTACAGGAGTTCTACGAGCAGTACTTC.

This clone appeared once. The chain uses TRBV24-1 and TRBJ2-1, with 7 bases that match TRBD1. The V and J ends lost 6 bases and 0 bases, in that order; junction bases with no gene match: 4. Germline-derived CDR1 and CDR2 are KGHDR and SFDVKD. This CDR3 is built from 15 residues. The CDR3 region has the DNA TGTGCCACCAGTCCGGGACAGAGCTCCTACAATGAGCAGTTCTTC. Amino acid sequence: CATSPGQSSYNEQFF.